The rows below give T cell receptor beta chains drawn from one sample of a study of OX40 agonist ivuxolimab in advanced cancers. The data were produced by immunoSEQ multiplex PCR, yet TCRdb's version contains in-frame clones alone and is incomplete. Here the sample spans more than 95,000 clones, around 90% being singletons. The material sequenced was CD4+ or CD8+ T cells sorted from blood, taken in a trial of the OX40 agonist ivuxolimab. These TCRs come from an adult with an advanced solid tumor such as melanoma, head and neck, liver or kidney cancer. CDR3s include the opening cysteine and the closing phenylalanine or tryptophan. Only part of the rows carry a size: once, few, many, or a class if the clone is expanded.

clone size | V gene | CDR3 protein
NA | TRBV5-6 | CASSLAAGPYSNQPQHF
NA | TRBV7-3 | CASSSGFGAEQFF
NA | TRBV5-1 | CASSGTPSGPYGYTF
few | TRBV6-1 | CASSGDRGLTGELFF
NA | TRBV6-5 | CASSYNFGPYTEAFF
NA | TRBV10-1 | CASSEYGCGVFYEQYF
NA | TRBV4-3 | CASSRSYSNQPQHF
NA | TRBV6-5 | CASSSNGRSYEQYF
NA | TRBV7-8 | CASSPERLGAFF
NA | TRBV4-1 | CASSQGDPYTGYTF
NA | TRBV7-2 | CASSLQGPKNTGELFF
NA | TRBV2 | CASKTEQMNTEAFF
NA | TRBV6-1 | CASSEPRQLVFF
NA | TRBV6-1 | CASSGPRGGRNTEAFF
NA | TRBV5-1 | CASSLFRGTGTDTQYF
NA | TRBV7-2 | CASSQPGQSTATNEKLFF
NA | TRBV5-1 | CASSRPLQESTDTQYF
NA | TRBV28 | CASSLLAYEQYF
NA | TRBV5-4 | CASSLNGFEQFF
NA | TRBV2 | CVPVPDRGNQPQHF
NA | TRBV19 | CASRTGVRQPQHF
NA | TRBV9 | CASSVSGSPRYNEQFF
NA | TRBV5-1 | CASSLVAGRSYNEQFF
NA | TRBV7-9 | CASSSSQGTGAGANEKLFF
NA | TRBV28 | CASWSRTGYTPLHF
NA | TRBV10-3 | CAIRNRGRTEAFF
once | TRBV7-3 | CASSLGKGVDTQYF
NA | TRBV11-2 | CASSPYTQYF
NA | TRBV18 | CASSPNLDGSYEQYF
NA | TRBV27 | CASIAAGDTQYF
NA | TRBV2 | CASSELWLAGVIGETQYF
NA | TRBV7-9 | CASSSSGEKLFF
NA | TRBV2 | CASIPDRSTLWNTEAFF
NA | TRBV30 | CAWSGNEQFF
NA | TRBV10-3 | CAIRGQVPYEQYF
NA | TRBV28 | CASSPPRETQYF
NA | TRBV9 | CASSPSGGVYNEQFF
NA | TRBV7-2 | CASSLTQGAGQPQHF
NA | TRBV2 | CASSESGPIYGYTF
NA | TRBV12-5 | CASGLPAGVEAFF
NA | TRBV28 | CASSLMIAPYAQYF
NA | TRBV7-8 | CASSPIADRRNQPQHF
NA | TRBV27 | CASSFVSGSNEQFF
NA | TRBV28 | CASTKTGGGYTF
once | TRBV9 | CASSELAGLSYEQYF
NA | TRBV7-2 | CASSPQAVSTDTQYF
NA | TRBV13 | CASSPGQGIARDSYEQYF
NA | TRBV4-3 | CASSQRFDRGAIEKLFF
NA | TRBV28 | CASSSPVVGSGAYNEQFF
NA | TRBV9 | CASSHSFGNTEAFF
NA | TRBV5-1 | CASSWEQRLNTEAFF
NA | TRBV28 | CASSAGQLNTEAFF
NA | TRBV19 | CASSTPGEGGIGGYTF
NA | TRBV29-1 | CSIYRGDNGYTF
NA | TRBV6-5 | CASHGQGTDTQYF
NA | TRBV5-6 | CASSLAGYTDTQYF
NA | TRBV6-5 | CASSRTERFNEKLFF
NA | TRBV9 | CASSPGGGSWNEQFF